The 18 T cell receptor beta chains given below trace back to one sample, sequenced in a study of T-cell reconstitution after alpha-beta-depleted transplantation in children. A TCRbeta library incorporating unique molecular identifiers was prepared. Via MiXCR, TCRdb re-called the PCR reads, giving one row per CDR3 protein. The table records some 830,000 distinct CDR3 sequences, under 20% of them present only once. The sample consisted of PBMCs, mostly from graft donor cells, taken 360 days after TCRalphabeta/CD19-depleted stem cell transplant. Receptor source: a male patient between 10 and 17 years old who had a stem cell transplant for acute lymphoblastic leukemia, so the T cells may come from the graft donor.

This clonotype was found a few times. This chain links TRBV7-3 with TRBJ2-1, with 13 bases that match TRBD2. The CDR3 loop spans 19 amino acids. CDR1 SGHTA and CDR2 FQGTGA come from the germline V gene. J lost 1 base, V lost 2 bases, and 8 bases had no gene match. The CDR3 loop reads CASSLLGTSGTRSYNEQFF. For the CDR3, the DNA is TGTGCCAGCAGCTTATTAGGGACTAGCGGGACCCGATCCTACAATGAGCAGTTCTTC.

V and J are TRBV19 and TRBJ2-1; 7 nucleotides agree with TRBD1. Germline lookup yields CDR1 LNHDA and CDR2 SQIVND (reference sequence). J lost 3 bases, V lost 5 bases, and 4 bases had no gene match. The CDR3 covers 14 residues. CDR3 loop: CASSYGTDYNEQFF. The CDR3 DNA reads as TGTGCCAGTAGTTACGGGACAGACTACAATGAGCAGTTCTTC.

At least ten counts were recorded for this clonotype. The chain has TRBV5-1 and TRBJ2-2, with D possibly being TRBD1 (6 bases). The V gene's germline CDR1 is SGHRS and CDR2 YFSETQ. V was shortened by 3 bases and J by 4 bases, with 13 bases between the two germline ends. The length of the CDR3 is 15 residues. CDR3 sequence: CASSSTSGVTGELFF. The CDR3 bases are TGCGCCAGCAGCTCGACCTCAGGGGTCACCGGGGAGCTGTTTTTT.

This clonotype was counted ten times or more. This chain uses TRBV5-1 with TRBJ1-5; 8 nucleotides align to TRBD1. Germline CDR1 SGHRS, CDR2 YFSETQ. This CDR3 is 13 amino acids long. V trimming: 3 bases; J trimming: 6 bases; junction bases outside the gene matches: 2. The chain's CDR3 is CASSWGTGQPQHF. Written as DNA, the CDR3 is TGCGCCAGCAGCTGGGGGACAGGTCAGCCCCAGCATTTT.

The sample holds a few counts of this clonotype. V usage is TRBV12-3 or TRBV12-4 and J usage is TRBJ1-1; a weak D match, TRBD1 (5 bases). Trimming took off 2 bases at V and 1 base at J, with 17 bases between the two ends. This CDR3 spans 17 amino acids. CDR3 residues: CASSLRRTPIRNTEAFF. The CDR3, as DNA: TGTGCCAGCAGTTTAAGGCGGACACCTATAAGGAACACTGAAGCTTTCTTT.

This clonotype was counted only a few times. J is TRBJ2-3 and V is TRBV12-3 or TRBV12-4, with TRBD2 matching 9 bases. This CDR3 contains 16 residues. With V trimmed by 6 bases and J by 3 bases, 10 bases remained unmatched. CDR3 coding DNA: TGTGCCAGCAGACACGGGACTAGCTTCCCTACAGATACGCAGTATTTT. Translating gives CASRHGTSFPTDTQYF.

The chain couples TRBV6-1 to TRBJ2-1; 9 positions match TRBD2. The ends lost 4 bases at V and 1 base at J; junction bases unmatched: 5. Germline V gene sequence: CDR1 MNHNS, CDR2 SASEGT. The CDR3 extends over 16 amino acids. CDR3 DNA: TGTGCCAGCAGTGTTTTTAGCGGGAGTTCCTACAATGAGCAGTTCTTC. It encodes CASSVFSGSSYNEQFF.

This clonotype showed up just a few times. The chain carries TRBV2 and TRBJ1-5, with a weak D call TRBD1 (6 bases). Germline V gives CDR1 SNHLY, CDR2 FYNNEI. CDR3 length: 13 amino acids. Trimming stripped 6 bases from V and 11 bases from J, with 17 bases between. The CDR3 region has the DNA TGTGCCAGCAGAGGGGGTCTGGATCGGTCCCAGCATTTT. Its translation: CASRGGLDRSQHF. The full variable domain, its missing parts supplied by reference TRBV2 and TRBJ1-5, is EPEVTQTPSHQVTQMGQEVILRCVPISNHLYFYWYRQILGQKVEFLVSFYNNEISEKSEIFDDQFSVERPDGSNFTLKIRSTKLEDSAMYFCASRGGLDRSQHFGDGTRLSIL.

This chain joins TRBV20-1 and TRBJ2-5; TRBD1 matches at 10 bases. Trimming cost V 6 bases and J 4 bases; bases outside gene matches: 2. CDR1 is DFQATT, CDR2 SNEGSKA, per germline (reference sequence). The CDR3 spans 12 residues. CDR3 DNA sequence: TGCAGTGCCTGGACAGGGGGAGAGACCCAGTACTTC. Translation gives CSAWTGGETQYF.

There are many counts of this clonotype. CDR3 amino acids: CASSVESVGSPYEQYF. The DNA for the CDR3 is TGTGCCAGCAGCGTAGAATCAGTGGGATCCCCCTACGAGCAGTACTTC. The rearrangement links TRBV9 to TRBJ2-7; no clear D. The germline V and J ends were trimmed by 0 bases and 2 bases, with 15 bases remaining between them. There are 16 residues in the CDR3. Germline V gives CDR1 SGDLS, CDR2 YYNGEE.

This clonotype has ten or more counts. In DNA form, the CDR3 reads TGTGCCAGCAGTCCCCTAGCGGGAGGTGGCACAGATACGCAGTATTTT. It yields the protein CASSPLAGGGTDTQYF. The chain uses TRBV27 and TRBJ2-3; TRBD2 matches 11 bases. CDR1 and CDR2 from the germline V gene are MNHEY and SMNVEV (reference sequence). The CDR3 loop spans 16 amino acids. The ends lost 5 bases at V and 1 base at J; junction bases unmatched: 5.

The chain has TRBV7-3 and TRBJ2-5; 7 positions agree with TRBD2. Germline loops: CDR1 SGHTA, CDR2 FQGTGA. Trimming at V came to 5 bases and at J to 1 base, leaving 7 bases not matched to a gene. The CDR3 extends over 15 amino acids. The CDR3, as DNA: TGTGCCAGCAGCCGACTCGGGGGGAGCCAAGAGACCCAGTACTTC. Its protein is CASSRLGGSQETQYF.

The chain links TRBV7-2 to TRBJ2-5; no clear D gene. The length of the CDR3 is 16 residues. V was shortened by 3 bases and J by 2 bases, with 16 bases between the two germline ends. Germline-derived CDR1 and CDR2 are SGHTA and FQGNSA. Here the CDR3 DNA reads TGTGCCAGCAGCTTGGGGTTCCGATTCAGACAAGAGACCCAGTACTTC. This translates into CASSLGFRFRQETQYF. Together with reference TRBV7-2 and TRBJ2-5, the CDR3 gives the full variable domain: GAGVSQSPSNKVTEKGKDVELRCDPISGHTALYWYRQSLGQGLEFLIYFQGNSAPDKSGLPSDRFSAERTGGSVSTLTIQRTQQEDSAVYLCASSLGFRFRQETQYFGPGTRLLVL.

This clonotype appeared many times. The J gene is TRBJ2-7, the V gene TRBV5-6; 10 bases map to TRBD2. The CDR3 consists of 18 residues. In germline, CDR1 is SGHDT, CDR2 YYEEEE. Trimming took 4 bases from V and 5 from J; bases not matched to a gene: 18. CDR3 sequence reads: CASSRGPLAGASANEQYF. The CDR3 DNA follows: TGTGCCAGCAGCCGGGGCCCGCTAGCGGGAGCCTCAGCCAACGAGCAGTACTTC.

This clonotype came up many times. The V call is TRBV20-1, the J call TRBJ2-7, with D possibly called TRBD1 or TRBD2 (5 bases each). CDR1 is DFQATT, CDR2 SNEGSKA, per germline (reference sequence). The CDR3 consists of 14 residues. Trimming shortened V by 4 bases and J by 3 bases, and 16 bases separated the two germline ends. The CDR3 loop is CSAKGRALIYEQYF. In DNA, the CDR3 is TGCAGTGCTAAGGGGAGAGCCCTTATCTACGAGCAGTACTTC.

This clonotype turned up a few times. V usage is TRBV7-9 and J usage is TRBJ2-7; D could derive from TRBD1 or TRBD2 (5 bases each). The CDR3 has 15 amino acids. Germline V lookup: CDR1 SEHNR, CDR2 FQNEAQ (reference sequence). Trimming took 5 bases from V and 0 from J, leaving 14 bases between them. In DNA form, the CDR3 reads TGTGCCAGCAGCCCGCCACGGGGCTTCTCCTACGAGCAGTACTTC. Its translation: CASSPPRGFSYEQYF.

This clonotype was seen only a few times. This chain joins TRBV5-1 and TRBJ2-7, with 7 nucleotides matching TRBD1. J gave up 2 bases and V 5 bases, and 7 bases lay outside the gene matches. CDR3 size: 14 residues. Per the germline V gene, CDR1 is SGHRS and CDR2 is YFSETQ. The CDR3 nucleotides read TGCGCCAGCAGTTGGGACAGTTTTACCTACGAGCAGTACTTC. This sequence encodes CASSWDSFTYEQYF. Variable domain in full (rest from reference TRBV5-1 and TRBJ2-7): KAGVTQTPRYLIKTRGQQVTLSCSPISGHRSVSWYQQTPGQGLQFLFEYFSETQRNKGNFPGRFSGRQFSNSRSEMNVSTLELGDSALYLCASSWDSFTYEQYFGPGTRLTVT.

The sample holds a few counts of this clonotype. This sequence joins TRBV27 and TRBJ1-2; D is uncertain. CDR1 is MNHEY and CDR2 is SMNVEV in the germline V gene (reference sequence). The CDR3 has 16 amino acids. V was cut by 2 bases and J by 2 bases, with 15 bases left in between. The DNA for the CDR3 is TGTGCCAGCAGTTTACTAGCAGGCCGACGCAACTATGGCTACACCTTC. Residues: CASSLLAGRRNYGYTF.